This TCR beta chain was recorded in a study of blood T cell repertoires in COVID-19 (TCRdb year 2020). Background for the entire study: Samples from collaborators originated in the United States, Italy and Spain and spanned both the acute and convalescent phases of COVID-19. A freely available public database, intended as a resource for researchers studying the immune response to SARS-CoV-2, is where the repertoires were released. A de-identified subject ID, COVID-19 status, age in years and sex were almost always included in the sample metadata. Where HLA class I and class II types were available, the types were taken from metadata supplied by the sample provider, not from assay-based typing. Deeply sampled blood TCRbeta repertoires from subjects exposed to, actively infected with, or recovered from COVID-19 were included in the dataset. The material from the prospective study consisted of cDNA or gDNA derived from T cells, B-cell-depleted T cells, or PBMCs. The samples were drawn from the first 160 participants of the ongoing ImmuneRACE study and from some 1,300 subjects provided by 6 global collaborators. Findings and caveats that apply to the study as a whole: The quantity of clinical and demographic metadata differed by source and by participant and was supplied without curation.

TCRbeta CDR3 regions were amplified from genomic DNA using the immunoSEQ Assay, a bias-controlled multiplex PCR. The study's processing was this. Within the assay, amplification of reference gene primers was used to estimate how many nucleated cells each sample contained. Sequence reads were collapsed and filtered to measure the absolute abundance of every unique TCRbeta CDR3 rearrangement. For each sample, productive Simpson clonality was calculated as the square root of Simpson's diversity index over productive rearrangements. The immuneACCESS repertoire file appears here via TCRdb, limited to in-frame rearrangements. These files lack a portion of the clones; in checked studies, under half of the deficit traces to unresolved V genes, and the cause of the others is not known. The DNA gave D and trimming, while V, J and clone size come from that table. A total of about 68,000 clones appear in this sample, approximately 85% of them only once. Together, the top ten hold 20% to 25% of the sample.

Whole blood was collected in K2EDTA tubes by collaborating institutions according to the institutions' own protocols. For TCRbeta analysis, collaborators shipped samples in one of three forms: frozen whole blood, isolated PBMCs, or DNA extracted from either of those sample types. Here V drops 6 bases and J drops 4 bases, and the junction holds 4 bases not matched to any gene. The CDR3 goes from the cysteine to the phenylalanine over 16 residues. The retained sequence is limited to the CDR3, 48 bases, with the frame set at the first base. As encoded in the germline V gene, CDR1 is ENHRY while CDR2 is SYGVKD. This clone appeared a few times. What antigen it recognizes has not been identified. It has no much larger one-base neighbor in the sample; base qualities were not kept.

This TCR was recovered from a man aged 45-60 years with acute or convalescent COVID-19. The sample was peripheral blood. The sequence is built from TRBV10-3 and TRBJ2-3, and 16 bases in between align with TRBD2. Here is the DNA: TGTGCCATCAGGAGGGGACTAGCGGGGGGGGCAGATACGCAGTATTTT. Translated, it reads CAIRRGLAGGADTQYF.